This TCR beta chain stems from a study of T cell repertoires in cytomegalovirus infection. Study summary: Matching HLA type, along with CMV infection, was indicated by public TCR beta signatures. Findings and limits, study-wide: Cumulative public TCR beta family frequency identified CMV carriers with the relevant HLA. CMV-specific TCR beta clonotypes restricted by HLA-C were the ones dominating the ex vivo response.

TCRdb independently ran MiXCR on the reads; one entry per CDR3 protein. The sample yields about 600,000 distinct CDR3 sequences, more than 20% seen once. Looked up from germline, CDR1 is MDHEN and CDR2 is SYDVKM. Trimming took 3 bases from V and 8 from J; bases not matched to a gene: 11. The CDR3 is made up of 15 amino acids. This clonotype has only a few counts. The antigen is unknown. The chain uses TRBV28 and TRBJ1-2; 8 nucleotides match TRBD1. The material sequenced was CD8+ T cells from PBMCs. The sequence was collected from a human donor in good health (CMV status not recorded). Some clones in this sample may be carry-over from other donors' samples. CDR3 bases: TGTGCCAGCAGTTTTCCCGGACAGGGCGGGAAGGGCTACACCTTC. Translation gives CASSFPGQGGKGYTF.